This is a list of T cell receptor beta chains from one sample in a study of T cells in Graves' hyperthyroidism and ophthalmopathy. TCRdb redid the calling of the multiplex PCR reads with MiXCR, one entry per CDR3 protein. The sample has about 700,000 distinct CDR3 sequences, 45% seen once. The sequenced sample was peripheral blood or thyroid tissue (not recorded which). Receptors were obtained from an adult man with Graves' disease, either hyperthyroidism or ophthalmopathy (not recorded which). Each CDR3 is given with its conserved first and last residue. A D gene is named only where the DNA matches it firmly. Clone size is shown for a subset of rows, as once, few, many or a class of expanded clone.

- - TRBJ1-5 TRBV2 TGTGCCAGCAAAACGGGACACTTTAGCAATCAGCCCCAGCATTTT CASKTGHFSNQPQHF
- - TRBJ1-1 TRBV7-9 TGTGCCAGCAGCTTAGTTGGCTTGGGCAAAAACACTGAAGCTTTCTTT CASSLVGLGKNTEAFF
- - TRBJ1-2 TRBV29-1 TGCAGCGTTGAGAGGTCGAACGGCTACACCTTC CSVERSNGYTF
- many TRBJ2-7 TRBV7-3 TGTGCCAGCGCGGCGGGGGCGAACTACGAGCAGTACTTC CASAAGANYEQYF
- many TRBJ1-1 TRBV7-9 TGTGCCAGCAGCTTCGGCAGGGGGAACACTGAAGCTTTCTTT CASSFGRGNTEAFF
TRBD1 few TRBJ1-4 TRBV5-4 TGTGCCAGCAGCCAAGACTCGACAGGGGATGAAAAACTGTTTTTT CASSQDSTGDEKLFF
TRBD1 few TRBJ1-4 TRBV9 TGTGCCAGCAGCGAAGCAGGGGGTGGGGATGCAACTAATGAAAAACTGTTTTTT CASSEAGGGDATNEKLFF
- few TRBJ1-2 TRBV25-1 TGTGCCAGCAGTGAAATGGCGGGCTATGGCTACACCTTC CASSEMAGYGYTF
- - TRBJ1-4 TRBV19 TGTGCCAGTAGTAAACCCTACAGGGTAGCTAATGAAAAACTGTTTTTT CASSKPYRVANEKLFF
- many TRBJ2-7 TRBV15 TGTGCCACCAGCAGCCTAGGGGGACCCCAAATATACGAGCAGTACTTC CATSSLGGPQIYEQYF